The source of this TCR beta chain is a study of blood T cell repertoires in COVID-19. The overall study: Samples came from the United States, Italy and Spain, spanning acute and convalescent COVID-19. PBMCs, B-cell-depleted T cells, or T cells were the source of the cDNA or gDNA that made up the material.

Per germline, CDR1 GTSNPN and CDR2 SVGIG (reference sequence). The CDR3 is made up of 15 amino acids. The V end was cut by 0 bases, the J end by 0 bases, with 12 bases between. How the authors handled the data: Nucleated cell number was recorded as an estimate derived from reference gene primer amplification. Repertoires were generated with immunoSEQ multiplex PCR, while TCRdb's copy carries only in-frame clones and drops some. V, J and clone size reflect that table, while D and trimming were determined from the DNA. Found here are approximately 110,000 clones, 84% of them singletons; the top ten hold around 8%.

Sequenced: peripheral blood. The chain carries TRBV30 and TRBJ2-7; possibly TRBD1 for D (5 bases). The source of this sequence is a woman aged 40-49 years with acute or convalescent COVID-19. The CDR3 spells CAWSVSRAISYEQYF. The CDR3 region has the DNA TGTGCCTGGAGTGTAAGCAGGGCAATCTCCTACGAGCAGTACTTC.